Shown below are 12 T cell receptor beta chains from a single sample sequenced in a study of blood T cell repertoires in COVID-19. Profiling relied on immunoSEQ multiplex PCR, and the TCRdb table lists in-frame clones only, not all of them. The repertoire holds a few hundred thousand clones, with roughly four fifths as singletons. The sample comprised PBMCs or T cells enriched from blood (not recorded which). All receptors derive from a woman aged 45-65 years who had recovered from COVID-19.

This chain connects TRBV2 to TRBJ1-1; D remains unclear. Germline V lookup: CDR1 SNHLY, CDR2 FYNNEI. Deletions cut 7 bases from V and 1 base from J, with 19 bases between. The CDR3 covers 16 residues. CDR3 nucleotides: TGTGCCAGCACCTCCCCTTCCCGGGTTGGGAACACTGAAGCTTTCTTT. Protein: CASTSPSRVGNTEAFF.

The V call is TRBV9, the J call TRBJ1-3; D might be TRBD1 (5 bases). With 0 bases removed from V and 2 bases from J, the gap between germline ends came to 15 bases. The CDR3 has 17 amino acids. Germline CDR1 reads SGDLS; CDR2 reads YYNGEE. The CDR3 reads CASSVGPGGVAGNTIYF. The CDR3 nucleotides read TGTGCCAGCAGCGTAGGCCCGGGAGGGGTAGCTGGAAACACCATATATTTT.

CDR3 in DNA: TGTGCCAGCAGCTTAGGTCTTAATACGCAGTATTTT. Translated: CASSLGLNTQYF. V and J are TRBV7-9 and TRBJ2-3; D not certain. The V gene lost 1 base and the J gene lost 7 bases, with 6 bases spanning the gap. In germline, CDR1 is SEHNR, CDR2 FQNEAQ (reference sequence). The CDR3 loop spans 12 amino acids.

The table lists this clone with a count of one. V gene TRBV4-2 combines with J gene TRBJ1-3; 9 bases are shared with TRBD1. Per germline, CDR1 LGHNA and CDR2 YNFKEQ. The CDR3 runs to 21 residues. With 0 bases clipped from V and 0 bases from J, the junction kept 15 bases outside the gene matches. CDR3 protein: CASSQELTGGGRLSSGNTIYF. Here the CDR3 DNA reads TGTGCCAGCAGCCAAGAGCTGACAGGGGGAGGGCGGTTGAGCTCTGGAAACACCATATATTTT.

V gene TRBV25-1 combines with J gene TRBJ1-4; no firm D call. V lost 0 bases to trimming and J lost 5 bases, with 19 bases between them. This CDR3 is built from 18 residues. Germline V gene sequence: CDR1 MGHDK, CDR2 SYGVNS. CDR3 DNA sequence: TGTGCCAGCAGTGAATATTCCGGCGGGGTCGGTGAGAATGAAAAACTGTTTTTT. Amino acid sequence: CASSEYSGGVGENEKLFF.

The chain has TRBV4-1 and TRBJ1-2; weak D call: TRBD1 (5 bases). CDR1 is MGHRA and CDR2 is YSYEKL in the germline V gene. The CDR3 covers 17 residues. Trimming removed 8 bases at V and 3 bases at J, with 25 bases between. CDR3 region: CASRRRGVGRGDYGYTF. CDR3 coding DNA: TGCGCCAGCCGCCGGAGGGGTGTAGGACGGGGGGACTATGGCTACACCTTC.

The rearrangement uses TRBV4-2 and TRBJ1-2; 9 bases match TRBD1. The CDR3 extends over 16 amino acids. V dropped 4 bases and J dropped 1; count of bases not matched to a gene: 7. Germline V lookup: CDR1 LGHNA, CDR2 YNFKEQ. In nucleotides, the CDR3 is TGTGCCAGCAGCCCACCAAGGACAGGGGTTAACTATGGCTACACCTTC. As protein: CASSPPRTGVNYGYTF.

This clone has just one count. The rearrangement joins TRBV12-3 or TRBV12-4 to TRBJ1-2; the D gene is possibly TRBD1 (6 bases). This CDR3 contains 13 residues. V dropped 6 bases and J dropped 5 bases, with 13 bases sitting between them. The CDR3 reads CASSADRNYGYTF. In DNA form, the CDR3 reads TGTGCCAGCAGCGCCGACAGGAATTATGGCTACACCTTC.

The rearrangement uses TRBV7-2 and TRBJ2-3; no clear D. The CDR3 spans 15 residues. CDR1 is SGHTA and CDR2 is FQGNSA in the germline V gene. Deletions cut 2 bases from V and 0 bases from J, with 9 bases between. In DNA, the CDR3 is TGTGCCAGCAGCTTAATAGTAGCTAGCACAGATACGCAGTATTTT. Its protein is CASSLIVASTDTQYF.

This chain connects TRBV4-1 to TRBJ2-7; TRBD2 is a possible D gene (6 bases). Germline V gene data show CDR1 as MGHRA and CDR2 as YSYEKL. The V end was cut by 3 bases, the J end by 0 bases, with 18 bases between. CDR3 length: 17 residues. In nucleotides, the CDR3 is TGCGCCAGCAGCCACCTCCCAGGCGGGGACCCCTCCTACGAGCAGTACTTC. It yields the protein CASSHLPGGDPSYEQYF.

The chain employs TRBV6-1 and TRBJ1-1; 7 bases align to TRBD1. V lost 2 bases to trimming and J lost 1 base; unmatched junction nucleotides: 7. The CDR3 contains 16 residues. Looked up from germline, CDR1 is MNHNS and CDR2 is SASEGT. CDR3: CASSEFRGQRNTEAFF. The CDR3 bases are TGTGCCAGCAGTGAATTTAGGGGACAGAGGAACACTGAAGCTTTCTTT.

V and J are TRBV15 and TRBJ1-3; 9 nucleotides line up with TRBD1. V lost 5 bases, J lost 0 bases, and 11 bases stayed unmatched. The length of the CDR3 is 18 residues. Germline assignment: CDR1 LNHNV and CDR2 YYDKDF (reference sequence). The CDR3 bases are TGTGCCACCAGCGAAAGGAGGACAGGGGCGAACTCTGGAAACACCATATATTTT. Encoded protein: CATSERRTGANSGNTIYF.